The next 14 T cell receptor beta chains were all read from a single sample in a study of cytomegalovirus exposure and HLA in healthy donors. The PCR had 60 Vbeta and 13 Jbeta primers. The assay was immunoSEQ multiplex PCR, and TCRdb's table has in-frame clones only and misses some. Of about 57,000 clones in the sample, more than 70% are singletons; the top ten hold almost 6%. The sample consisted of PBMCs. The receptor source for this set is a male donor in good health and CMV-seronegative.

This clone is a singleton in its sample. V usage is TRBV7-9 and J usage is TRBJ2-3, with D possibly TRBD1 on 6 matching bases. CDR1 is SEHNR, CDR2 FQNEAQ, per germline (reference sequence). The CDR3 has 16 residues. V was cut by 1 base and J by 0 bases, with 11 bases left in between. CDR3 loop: CASSLDVGASTDTQYF. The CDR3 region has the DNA TGTGCCAGCAGCTTAGACGTGGGGGCTAGCACAGATACGCAGTATTTT.

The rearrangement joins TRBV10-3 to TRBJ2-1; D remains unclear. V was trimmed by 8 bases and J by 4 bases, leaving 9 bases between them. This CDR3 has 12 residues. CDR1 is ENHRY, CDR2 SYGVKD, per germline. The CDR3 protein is CAIAFEYNEQFF. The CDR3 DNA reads TGTGCCATCGCTTTCGAGTACAATGAGCAGTTCTTC.

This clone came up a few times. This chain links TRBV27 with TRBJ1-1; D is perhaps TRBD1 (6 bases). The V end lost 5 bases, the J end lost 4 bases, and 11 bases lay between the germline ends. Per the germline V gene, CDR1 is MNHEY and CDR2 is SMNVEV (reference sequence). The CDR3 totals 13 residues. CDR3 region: CASSQGLSTEAFF. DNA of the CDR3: TGTGCCAGCAGTCAGGGGTTAAGCACTGAAGCTTTCTTT.

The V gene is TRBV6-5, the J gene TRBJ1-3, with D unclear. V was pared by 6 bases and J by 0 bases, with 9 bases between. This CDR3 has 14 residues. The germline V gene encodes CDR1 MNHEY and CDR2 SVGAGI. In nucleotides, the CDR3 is TGTGCCAGCAGGTCCGGGGTCTCTGGAAACACCATATATTTT. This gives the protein CASRSGVSGNTIYF.

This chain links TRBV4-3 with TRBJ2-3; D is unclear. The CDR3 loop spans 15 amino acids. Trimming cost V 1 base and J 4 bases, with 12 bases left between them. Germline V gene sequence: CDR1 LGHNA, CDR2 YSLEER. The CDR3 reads CASSQGEIAADTQYF. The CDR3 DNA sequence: TGCGCCAGCAGCCAAGGCGAGATCGCCGCAGATACGCAGTATTTT.

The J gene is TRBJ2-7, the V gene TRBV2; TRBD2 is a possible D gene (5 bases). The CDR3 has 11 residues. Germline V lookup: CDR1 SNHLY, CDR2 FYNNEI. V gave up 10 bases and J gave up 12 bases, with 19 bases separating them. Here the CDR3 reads CATQTLFGGYF. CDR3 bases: TGTGCCACGCAAACGCTTTTTGGAGGGTACTTC.

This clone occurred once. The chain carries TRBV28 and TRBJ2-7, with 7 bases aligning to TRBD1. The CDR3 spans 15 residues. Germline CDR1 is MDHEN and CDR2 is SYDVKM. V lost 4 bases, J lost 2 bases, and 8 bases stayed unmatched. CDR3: CASSSGTAYTYEQYF. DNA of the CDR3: TGTGCCAGCAGTTCAGGGACAGCCTATACCTACGAGCAGTACTTC.

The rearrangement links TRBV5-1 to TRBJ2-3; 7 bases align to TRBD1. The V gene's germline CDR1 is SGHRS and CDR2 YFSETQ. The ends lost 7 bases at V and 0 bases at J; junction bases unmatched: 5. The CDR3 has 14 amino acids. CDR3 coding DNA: TGCGCCAGCGTACAGGGGTCGAGCACAGATACGCAGTATTTT. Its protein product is CASVQGSSTDTQYF. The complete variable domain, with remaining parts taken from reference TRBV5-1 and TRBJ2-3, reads KAGVTQTPRYLIKTRGQQVTLSCSPISGHRSVSWYQQTPGQGLQFLFEYFSETQRNKGNFPGRFSGRQFSNSRSEMNVSTLELGDSALYLCASVQGSSTDTQYFGPGTRLTVL.

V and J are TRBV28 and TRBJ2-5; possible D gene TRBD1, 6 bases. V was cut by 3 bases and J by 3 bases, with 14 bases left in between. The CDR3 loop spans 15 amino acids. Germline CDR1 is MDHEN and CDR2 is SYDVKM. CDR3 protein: CASSLPDSQKETQYF. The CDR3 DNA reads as TGTGCCAGCAGTTTGCCGGACAGTCAGAAAGAGACCCAGTACTTC.

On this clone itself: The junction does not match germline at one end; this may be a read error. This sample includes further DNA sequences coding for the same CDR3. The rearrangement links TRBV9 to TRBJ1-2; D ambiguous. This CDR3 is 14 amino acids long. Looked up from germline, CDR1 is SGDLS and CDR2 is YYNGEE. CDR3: CASSVALRSYGYTF. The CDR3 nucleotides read TGTGCTAGCAGCGTAGCTTTACGGAGCTATGGCTACACCTTC.

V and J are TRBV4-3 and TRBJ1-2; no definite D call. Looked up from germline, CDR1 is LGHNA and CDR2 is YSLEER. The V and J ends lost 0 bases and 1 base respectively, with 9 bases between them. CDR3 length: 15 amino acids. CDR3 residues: CASSQDRSFNYGYTF. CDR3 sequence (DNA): TGCGCCAGCAGCCAAGACAGATCCTTTAACTATGGCTACACCTTC.

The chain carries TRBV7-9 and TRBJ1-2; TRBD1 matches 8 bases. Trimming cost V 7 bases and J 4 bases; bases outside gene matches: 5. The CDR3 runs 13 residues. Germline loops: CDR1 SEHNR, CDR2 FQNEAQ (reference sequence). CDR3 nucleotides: TGTGCCAGCACCGTCACAGGGGGCTATGGCTACACCTTC. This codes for CASTVTGGYGYTF. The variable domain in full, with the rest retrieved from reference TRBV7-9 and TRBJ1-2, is DTGVSQNPRHKITKRGQNVTFRCDPISEHNRLYWYRQTLGQGPEFLTYFQNEAQLEKSRLLSDRFSAERPKGSFSTLEIQRTEQGDSAMYLCASTVTGGYGYTFGSGTRLTVV.

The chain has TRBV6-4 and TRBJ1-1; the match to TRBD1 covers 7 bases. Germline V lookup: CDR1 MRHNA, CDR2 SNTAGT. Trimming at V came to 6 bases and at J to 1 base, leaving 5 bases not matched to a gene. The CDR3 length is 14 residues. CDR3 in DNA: TGTGCCAGCAGAGCCGGGACAGCGAACACTGAAGCTTTCTTT. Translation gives CASRAGTANTEAFF.

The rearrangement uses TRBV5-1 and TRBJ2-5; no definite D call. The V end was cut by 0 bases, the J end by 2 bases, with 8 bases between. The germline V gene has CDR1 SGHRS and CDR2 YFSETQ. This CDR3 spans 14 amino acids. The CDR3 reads CASSLVVSQETQYF. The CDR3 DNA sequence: TGCGCCAGCAGCTTGGTAGTATCTCAAGAGACCCAGTACTTC.